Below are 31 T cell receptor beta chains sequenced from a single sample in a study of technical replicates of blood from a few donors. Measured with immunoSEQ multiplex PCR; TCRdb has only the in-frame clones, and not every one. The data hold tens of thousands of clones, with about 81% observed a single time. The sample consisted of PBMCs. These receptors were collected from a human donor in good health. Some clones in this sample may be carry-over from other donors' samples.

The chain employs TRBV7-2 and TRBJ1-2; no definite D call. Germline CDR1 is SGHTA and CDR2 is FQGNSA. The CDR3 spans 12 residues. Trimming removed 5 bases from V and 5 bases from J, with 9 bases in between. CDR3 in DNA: TGTGCCAGCAGCCCAGAGGGTTATGGCTACACCTTC. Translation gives CASSPEGYGYTF. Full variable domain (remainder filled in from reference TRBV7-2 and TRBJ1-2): GAGVSQSPSNKVTEKGKDVELRCDPISGHTALYWYRQSLGQGLEFLIYFQGNSAPDKSGLPSDRFSAERTGGSVSTLTIQRTQQEDSAVYLCASSPEGYGYTFGSGTRLTVV.

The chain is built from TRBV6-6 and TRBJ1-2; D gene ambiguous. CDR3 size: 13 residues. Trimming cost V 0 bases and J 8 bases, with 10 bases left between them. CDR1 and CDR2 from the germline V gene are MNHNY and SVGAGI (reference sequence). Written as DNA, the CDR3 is TGTGCCAGCAGTTACTCACGGGAAGGAGGCTACACCTTC. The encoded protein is CASSYSREGGYTF.

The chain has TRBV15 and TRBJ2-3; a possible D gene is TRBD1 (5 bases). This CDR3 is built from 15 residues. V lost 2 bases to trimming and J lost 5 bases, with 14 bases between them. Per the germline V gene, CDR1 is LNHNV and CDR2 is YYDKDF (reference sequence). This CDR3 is CATSRMLGAQDTQYF. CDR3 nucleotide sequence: TGTGCCACCAGCAGAATGCTAGGGGCCCAAGATACGCAGTATTTT.

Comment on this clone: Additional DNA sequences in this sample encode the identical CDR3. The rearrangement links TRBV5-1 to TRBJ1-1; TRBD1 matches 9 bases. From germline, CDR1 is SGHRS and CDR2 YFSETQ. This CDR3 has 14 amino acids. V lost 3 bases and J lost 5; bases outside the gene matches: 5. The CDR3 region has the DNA TGCGCCAGCAGCTCGGGACAGGGCGGGACTGAAGCTTTCTTT. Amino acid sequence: CASSSGQGGTEAFF.

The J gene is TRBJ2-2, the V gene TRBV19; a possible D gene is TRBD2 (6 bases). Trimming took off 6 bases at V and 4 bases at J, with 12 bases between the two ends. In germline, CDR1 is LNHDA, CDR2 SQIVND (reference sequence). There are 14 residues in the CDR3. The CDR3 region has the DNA TGTGCCAGTAGAACTGGGGGGTCCACCGGGGAGCTGTTTTTT. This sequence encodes CASRTGGSTGELFF.

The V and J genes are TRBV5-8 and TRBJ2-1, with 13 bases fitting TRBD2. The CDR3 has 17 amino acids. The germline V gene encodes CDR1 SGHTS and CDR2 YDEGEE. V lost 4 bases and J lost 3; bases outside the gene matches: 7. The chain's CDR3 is CASSTTRTSGGYNEQFF. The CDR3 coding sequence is TGTGCCAGCAGCACAACCCGGACTAGCGGGGGCTACAATGAGCAGTTCTTC.

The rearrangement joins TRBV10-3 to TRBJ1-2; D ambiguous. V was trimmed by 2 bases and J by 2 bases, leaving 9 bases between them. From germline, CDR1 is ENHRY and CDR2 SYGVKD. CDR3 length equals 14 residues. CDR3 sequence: CAISEDLSNYGYTF. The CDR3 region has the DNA TGTGCCATCAGTGAGGATCTAAGCAACTATGGCTACACCTTC.

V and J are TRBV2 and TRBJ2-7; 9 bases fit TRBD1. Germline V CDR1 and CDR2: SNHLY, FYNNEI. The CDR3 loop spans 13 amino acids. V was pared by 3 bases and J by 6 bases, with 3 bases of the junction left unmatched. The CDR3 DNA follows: TGTGCCAGCAGTGAGACAGGGGGAGGCGAGCAGTACTTC. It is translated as CASSETGGGEQYF.

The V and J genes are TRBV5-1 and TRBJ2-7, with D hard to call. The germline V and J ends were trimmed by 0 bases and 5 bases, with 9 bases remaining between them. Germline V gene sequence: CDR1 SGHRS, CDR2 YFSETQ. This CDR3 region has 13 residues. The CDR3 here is CASSLGANHEQYF. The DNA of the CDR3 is TGCGCCAGCAGCTTGGGAGCCAACCACGAGCAGTACTTC.

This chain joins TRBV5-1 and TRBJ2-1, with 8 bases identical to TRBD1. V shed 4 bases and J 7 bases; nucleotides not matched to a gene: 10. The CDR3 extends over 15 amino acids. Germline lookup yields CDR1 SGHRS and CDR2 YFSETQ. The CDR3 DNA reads TGCGCCAGCAGCAGGGGACAGGATGGTGTAAATGAGCAGTTCTTC. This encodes CASSRGQDGVNEQFF. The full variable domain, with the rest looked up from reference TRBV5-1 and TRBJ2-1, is KAGVTQTPRYLIKTRGQQVTLSCSPISGHRSVSWYQQTPGQGLQFLFEYFSETQRNKGNFPGRFSGRQFSNSRSEMNVSTLELGDSALYLCASSRGQDGVNEQFFGPGTRLTVL.

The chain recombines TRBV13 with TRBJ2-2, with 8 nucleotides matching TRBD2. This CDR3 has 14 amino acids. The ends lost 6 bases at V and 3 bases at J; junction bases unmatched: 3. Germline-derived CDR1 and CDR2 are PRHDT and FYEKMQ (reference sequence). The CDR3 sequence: CASRPGLDTGELFF. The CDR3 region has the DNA TGTGCCAGCAGACCGGGACTAGACACCGGGGAGCTGTTTTTT. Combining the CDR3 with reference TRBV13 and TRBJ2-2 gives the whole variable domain AAGVIQSPRHLIKEKRETATLKCYPIPRHDTVYWYQQGPGQDPQFLISFYEKMQSDKGSIPDRFSAQQFSDYHSELNMSSLELGDSALYFCASRPGLDTGELFFGEGSRLTVL.

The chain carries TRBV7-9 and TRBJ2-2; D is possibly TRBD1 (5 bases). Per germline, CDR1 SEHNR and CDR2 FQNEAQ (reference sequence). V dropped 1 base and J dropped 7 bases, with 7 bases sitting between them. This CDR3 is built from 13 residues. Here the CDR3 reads CASSLGTIGELFF. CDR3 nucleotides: TGTGCCAGCAGCTTAGGGACAATCGGGGAGCTGTTTTTT.

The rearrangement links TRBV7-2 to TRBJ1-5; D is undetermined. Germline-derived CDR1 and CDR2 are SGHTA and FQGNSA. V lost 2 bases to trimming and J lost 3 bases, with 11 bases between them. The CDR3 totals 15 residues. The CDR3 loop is CASSLRRDFNQPQHF. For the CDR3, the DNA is TGTGCCAGCAGCTTACGGCGGGATTTCAATCAGCCCCAGCATTTT.

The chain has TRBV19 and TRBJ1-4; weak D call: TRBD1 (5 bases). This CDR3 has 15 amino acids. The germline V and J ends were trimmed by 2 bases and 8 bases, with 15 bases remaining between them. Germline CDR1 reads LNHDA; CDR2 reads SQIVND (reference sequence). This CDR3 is CASSISPGRSEKLFF. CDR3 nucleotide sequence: TGTGCCAGTAGTATAAGTCCAGGGCGGAGCGAAAAACTGTTTTTT.

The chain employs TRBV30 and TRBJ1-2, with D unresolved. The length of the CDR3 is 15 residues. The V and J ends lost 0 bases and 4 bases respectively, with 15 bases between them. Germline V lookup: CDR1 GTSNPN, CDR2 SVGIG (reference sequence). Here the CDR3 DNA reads TGTGCCTGGAGTGTAGTCGGCAACACGGGCTATGGCTACACCTTC. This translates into CAWSVVGNTGYGYTF.

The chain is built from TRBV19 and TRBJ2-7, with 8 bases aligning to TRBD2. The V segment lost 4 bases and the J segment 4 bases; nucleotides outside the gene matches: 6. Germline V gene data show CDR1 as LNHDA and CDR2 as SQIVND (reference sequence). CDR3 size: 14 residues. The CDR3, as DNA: TGTGCCAGTAGTACAACGGCGGGGGGATACGAGCAGTACTTC. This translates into CASSTTAGGYEQYF.

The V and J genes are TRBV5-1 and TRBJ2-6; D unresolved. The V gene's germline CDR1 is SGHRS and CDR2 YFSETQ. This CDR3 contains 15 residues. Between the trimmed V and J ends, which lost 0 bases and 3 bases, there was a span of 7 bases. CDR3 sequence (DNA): TGCGCCAGCAGCTTGGTTGGAGATGGGGCCAACGTCCTGACTTTC. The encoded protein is CASSLVGDGANVLTF.

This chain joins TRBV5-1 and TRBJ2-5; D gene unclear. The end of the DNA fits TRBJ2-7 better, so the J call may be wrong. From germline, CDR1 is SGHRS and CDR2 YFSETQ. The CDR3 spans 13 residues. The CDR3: CASSNSIAYEQYF. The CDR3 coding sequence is TGCGCCAGCAGCAACTCCATAGCCTACGAGCAGTACTTC.

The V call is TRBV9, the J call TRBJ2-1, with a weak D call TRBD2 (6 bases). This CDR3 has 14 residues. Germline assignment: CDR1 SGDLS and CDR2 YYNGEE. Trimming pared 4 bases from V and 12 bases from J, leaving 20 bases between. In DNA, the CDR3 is TGTGCCAGCAGCACGGGGACTGGGAGAAGGGGGCAGTTCTTC. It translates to CASSTGTGRRGQFF. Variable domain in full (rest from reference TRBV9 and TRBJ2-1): DSGVTQTPKHLITATGQRVTLRCSPRSGDLSVYWYQQSLDQGLQFLIQYYNGEERAKGNILERFSAQQFPDLHSELNLSSLELGDSALYFCASSTGTGRRGQFFGPGTRLTVL.

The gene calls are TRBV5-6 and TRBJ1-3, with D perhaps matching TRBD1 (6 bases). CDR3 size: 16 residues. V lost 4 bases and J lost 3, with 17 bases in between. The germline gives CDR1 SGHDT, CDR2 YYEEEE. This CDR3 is CASSLRTVGDGNTIYF. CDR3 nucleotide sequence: TGTGCCAGCAGCCTAAGGACAGTAGGGGATGGAAACACCATATATTTT.

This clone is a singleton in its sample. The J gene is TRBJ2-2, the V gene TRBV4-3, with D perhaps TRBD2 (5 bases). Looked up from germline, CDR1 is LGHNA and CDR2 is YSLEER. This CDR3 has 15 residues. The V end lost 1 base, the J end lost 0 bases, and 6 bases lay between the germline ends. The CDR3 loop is CASSQAGANTGELFF. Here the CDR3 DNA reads TGCGCCAGCAGCCAAGCCGGGGCGAACACCGGGGAGCTGTTTTTT.

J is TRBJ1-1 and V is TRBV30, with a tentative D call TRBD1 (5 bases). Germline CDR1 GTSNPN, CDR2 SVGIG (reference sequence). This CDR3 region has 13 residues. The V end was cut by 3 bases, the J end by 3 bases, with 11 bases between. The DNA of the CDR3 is TGTGCCTGGAGCCGCCGGGGGTACACTGAAGCTTTCTTT. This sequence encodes CAWSRRGYTEAFF.

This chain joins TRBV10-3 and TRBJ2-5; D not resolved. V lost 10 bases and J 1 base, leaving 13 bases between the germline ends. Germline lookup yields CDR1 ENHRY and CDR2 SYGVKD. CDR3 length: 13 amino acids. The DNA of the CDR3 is TGTGCCACCCAGAGAGACTTCCAAGAGACCCAGTACTTC. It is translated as CATQRDFQETQYF.

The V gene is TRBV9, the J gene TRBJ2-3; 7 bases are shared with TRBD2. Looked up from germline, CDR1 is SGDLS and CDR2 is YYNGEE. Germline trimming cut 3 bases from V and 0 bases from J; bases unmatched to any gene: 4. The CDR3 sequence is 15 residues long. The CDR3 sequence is CASSEAGTSTDTQYF. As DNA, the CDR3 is TGTGCCAGCAGCGAAGCGGGAACTAGCACAGATACGCAGTATTTT.

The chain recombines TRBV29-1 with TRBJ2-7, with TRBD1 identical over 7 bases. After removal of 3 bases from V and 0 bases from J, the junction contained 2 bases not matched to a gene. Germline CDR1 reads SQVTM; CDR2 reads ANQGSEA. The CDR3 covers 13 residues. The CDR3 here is CSVEGDSSYEQYF. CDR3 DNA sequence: TGCAGCGTTGAGGGGGACAGCTCCTACGAGCAGTACTTC.

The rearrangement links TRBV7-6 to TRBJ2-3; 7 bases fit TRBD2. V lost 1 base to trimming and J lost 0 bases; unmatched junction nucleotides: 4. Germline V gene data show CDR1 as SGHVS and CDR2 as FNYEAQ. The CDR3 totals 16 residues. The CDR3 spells CASSLGFSGSTDTQYF. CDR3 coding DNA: TGTGCCAGCAGCTTAGGGTTTAGCGGGAGCACAGATACGCAGTATTTT.

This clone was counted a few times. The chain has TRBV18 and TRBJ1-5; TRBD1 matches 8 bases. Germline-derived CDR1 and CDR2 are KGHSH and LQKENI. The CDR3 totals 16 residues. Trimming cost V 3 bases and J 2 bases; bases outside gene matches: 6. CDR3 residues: CASSPPGGAGNQPQHF. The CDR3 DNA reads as TGTGCCAGCTCACCCCCAGGGGGCGCGGGCAATCAGCCCCAGCATTTT.

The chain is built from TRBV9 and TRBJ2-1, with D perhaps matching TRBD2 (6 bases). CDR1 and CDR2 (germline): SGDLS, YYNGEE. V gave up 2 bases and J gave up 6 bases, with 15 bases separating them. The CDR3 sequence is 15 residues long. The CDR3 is CASSVSSVSSNEQFF. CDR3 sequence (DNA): TGTGCCAGCAGCGTTTCTAGCGTTAGCTCCAATGAGCAGTTCTTC. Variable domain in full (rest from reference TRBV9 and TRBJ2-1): DSGVTQTPKHLITATGQRVTLRCSPRSGDLSVYWYQQSLDQGLQFLIQYYNGEERAKGNILERFSAQQFPDLHSELNLSSLELGDSALYFCASSVSSVSSNEQFFGPGTRLTVL.

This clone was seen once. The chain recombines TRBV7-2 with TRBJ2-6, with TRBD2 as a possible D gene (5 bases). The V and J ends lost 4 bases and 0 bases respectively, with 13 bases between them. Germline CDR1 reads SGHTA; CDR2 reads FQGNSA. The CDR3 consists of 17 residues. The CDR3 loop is CASSSWTRISGANVLTF. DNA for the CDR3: TGTGCCAGCAGCTCCTGGACTCGTATCTCTGGGGCCAACGTCCTGACTTTC.

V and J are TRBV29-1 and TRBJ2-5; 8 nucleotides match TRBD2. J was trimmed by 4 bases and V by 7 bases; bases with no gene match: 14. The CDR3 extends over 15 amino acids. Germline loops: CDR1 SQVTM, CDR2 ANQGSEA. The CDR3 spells CSADPGGGGSETQYF. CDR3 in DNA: TGCAGCGCGGACCCGGGGGGGGGAGGTTCAGAGACCCAGTACTTC.

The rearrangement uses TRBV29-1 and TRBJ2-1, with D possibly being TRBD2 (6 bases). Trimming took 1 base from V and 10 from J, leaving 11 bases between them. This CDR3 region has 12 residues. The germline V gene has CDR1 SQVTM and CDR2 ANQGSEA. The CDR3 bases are TGCAGCGTTGAAGCGGGACTCGGGGAGCAGTTCTTC. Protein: CSVEAGLGEQFF.